The TCR beta chain described here comes from a study of control samples from healthy donors and cancer patients. From germline, CDR1 is MNHEY and CDR2 SVGAGI. V shed 0 bases and J shed 3 bases, with 5 bases lying between them. This CDR3 is built from 14 residues. The method was immunoSEQ multiplex PCR; TCRdb's version includes in-frame clones alone and lacks a portion of them. This sample has 130,000 to 150,000 clones; roughly 94% occur once, and the top ten carry 12% to 15%. Sequenced: PBMCs. The chain uses TRBV6-5 and TRBJ2-2; possibly TRBD2 for D (5 bases). The TCR was taken from a man in his 60s with colorectal cancer. CDR3 coding DNA: TGTGCCAGCAGTTACTCGAGGGACACCGGGGAGCTGTTTTTT. Translation: CASSYSRDTGELFF.